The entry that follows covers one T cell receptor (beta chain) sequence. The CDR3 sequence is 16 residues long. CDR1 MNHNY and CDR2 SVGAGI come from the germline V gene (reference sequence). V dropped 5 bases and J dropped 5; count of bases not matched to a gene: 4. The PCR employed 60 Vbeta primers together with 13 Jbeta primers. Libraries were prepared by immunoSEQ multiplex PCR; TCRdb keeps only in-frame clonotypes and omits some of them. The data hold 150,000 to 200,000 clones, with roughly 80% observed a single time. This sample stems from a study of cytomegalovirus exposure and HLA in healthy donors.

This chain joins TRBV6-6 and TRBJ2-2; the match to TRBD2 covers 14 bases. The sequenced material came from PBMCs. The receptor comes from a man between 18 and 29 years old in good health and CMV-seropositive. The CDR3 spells CASSPGLAGGTGELFF. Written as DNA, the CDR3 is TGTGCCAGCAGTCCCGGACTAGCGGGAGGAACCGGGGAGCTGTTTTTT.